The 21 T cell receptor beta chains below all came from one sample that was sequenced in a study of blood T cell repertoires in COVID-19. The table came from immunoSEQ multiplex PCR; TCRdb's copy has only in-frame clones and leaves some out. This table has about 170,000 clones, about 74% appearing once. The source material was peripheral blood. These receptors all come from a woman at least 80 years old with acute or convalescent COVID-19.

V is TRBV4-1 and J is TRBJ2-1; tentative D call: TRBD2 (5 bases). The CDR3 is 17 residues long. V gave up 1 base and J gave up 4 bases, with 17 bases separating them. Germline V CDR1 and CDR2: MGHRA, YSYEKL. The CDR3 loop is CASSQGSLAEVYNEQFF. The CDR3, as DNA: TGCGCCAGCAGCCAAGGTAGTCTAGCAGAAGTTTACAATGAGCAGTTCTTC.

CDR3: CASSPGQADAYGYTF. CDR3 sequence (DNA): TGTGCCAGCTCACCAGGCCAGGCAGACGCCTATGGCTACACCTTC. The chain joins TRBV18 to TRBJ1-2, with unresolved D. This CDR3 has 15 amino acids. Per the germline V gene, CDR1 is KGHSH and CDR2 is LQKENI. Trimming removed 2 bases from V and 4 bases from J, with 14 bases in between.

This chain joins TRBV2 and TRBJ2-7, with TRBD2 matching 10 bases. This CDR3 is 15 amino acids long. Germline CDR1 reads SNHLY; CDR2 reads FYNNEI. Losses at the gene ends were 7 bases for V and 6 bases for J; bases not matched to a gene: 12. The CDR3: CASNAGLAESSEQYF. CDR3 coding DNA: TGTGCCAGCAACGCCGGACTAGCGGAGAGCTCCGAGCAGTACTTC.

The chain couples TRBV4-2 to TRBJ2-5, with D tentatively TRBD2 (6 bases). The germline V and J ends were trimmed by 4 bases and 5 bases, with 14 bases remaining between them. Per germline, CDR1 LGHNA and CDR2 YNFKEQ. CDR3 length equals 14 residues. The CDR3: CASSPGVMRETQYF. The CDR3 DNA is TGTGCCAGCAGCCCGGGGGTCATGAGGGAGACCCAGTACTTC.

The rearrangement links TRBV27 to TRBJ1-1, with a weak D call TRBD1 (6 bases). Trimming cost V 2 bases and J 8 bases, with 18 bases left between them. The germline gives CDR1 MNHEY, CDR2 SMNVEV (reference sequence). The CDR3 runs 15 residues. The CDR3 loop reads CASSLNGGATSEAFF. The CDR3 DNA follows: TGTGCCAGCAGTTTAAATGGGGGCGCAACCTCGGAAGCTTTCTTT.

This chain links TRBV10-3 with TRBJ1-5; D remains unclear. CDR3 length: 14 amino acids. V lost 3 bases to trimming and J lost 5 bases, with 11 bases between them. The germline gives CDR1 ENHRY, CDR2 SYGVKD. CDR3 residues: CAISDRGLDQPQHF. CDR3 sequence (DNA): TGTGCCATCAGTGACCGAGGATTGGATCAGCCCCAGCATTTT.

CDR3 loop: CASNLGEGGQTTEAFF. DNA of the CDR3: TGTGCCAGCAATCTTGGGGAGGGAGGGCAGACCACTGAAGCTTTCTTT. J is TRBJ1-1 and V is TRBV28; no definite D call. V was pared by 7 bases and J by 4 bases, with 22 bases between. The CDR3 has 16 residues. Germline V CDR1 and CDR2: MDHEN, SYDVKM.

The rearrangement uses TRBV2 and TRBJ2-2; TRBD2 is a possible D gene (7 bases). The CDR3 covers 17 residues. CDR1 and CDR2 (germline): SNHLY, FYNNEI. The V end lost 0 bases, the J end lost 3 bases, and 14 bases lay between the germline ends. CDR3 residues: CASSEAQGRGYTGELFF. The CDR3 DNA follows: TGTGCCAGCAGTGAAGCGCAGGGGAGGGGATACACCGGGGAGCTGTTTTTT. Supplemented by reference TRBV2 and TRBJ2-2, the full variable domain reads EPEVTQTPSHQVTQMGQEVILRCVPISNHLYFYWYRQILGQKVEFLVSFYNNEISEKSEIFDDQFSVERPDGSNFTLKIRSTKLEDSAMYFCASSEAQGRGYTGELFFGEGSRLTVL.

This chain connects TRBV5-1 to TRBJ2-5, with 8 bases that match TRBD1. Germline CDR1 SGHRS, CDR2 YFSETQ. This CDR3 is 15 amino acids long. V shed 0 bases and J 0 bases; nucleotides not matched to a gene: 1. The CDR3 is CASSLGQGYQETQYF. In DNA, the CDR3 is TGCGCCAGCAGCTTGGGACAGGGGTACCAAGAGACCCAGTACTTC.

The chain has TRBV6-2 or TRBV6-3 and TRBJ2-1, with TRBD2 matching 8 bases. Trimming removed 0 bases from V and 0 bases from J; junction bases left unmatched: 13. The CDR3 consists of 20 residues. CDR1 is MNHEY and CDR2 is SVGEGT in the germline V gene. Written as DNA, the CDR3 is TGTGCCAGCAGTTACTCGACGGGAGGGCGAGCAGGGAGCTCCTACAATGAGCAGTTCTTC. Its protein is CASSYSTGGRAGSSYNEQFF.

This clone was recorded many times. The V call is TRBV27, the J call TRBJ1-1, with 9 bases matching TRBD1. This CDR3 has 13 amino acids. Unmatched junction bases numbered 6, after V lost 5 bases and J lost 8 bases. The germline V gene has CDR1 MNHEY and CDR2 SMNVEV (reference sequence). CDR3 nucleotide sequence: TGTGCCAGCAGTGGCACCGGGACAGGGGAAGCTTTCTTT. Protein sequence: CASSGTGTGEAFF.

The V gene is TRBV28, the J gene TRBJ2-3; D is perhaps TRBD2 (5 bases). The CDR3 extends over 14 amino acids. The germline gives CDR1 MDHEN, CDR2 SYDVKM. Trimming left V 4 bases short and J 5 bases short, with 13 bases between. DNA of the CDR3: TGTGCCAGCAGTTCGTGGAAAGAGGGAGATACGCAGTATTTT. This encodes CASSSWKEGDTQYF. The entire variable domain, with the rest obtained from reference TRBV28 and TRBJ2-3, is as follows: DVKVTQSSRYLVKRTGEKVFLECVQDMDHENMFWYRQDPGLGLRLIYFSYDVKMKEKGDIPEGYSVSREKKERFSLILESASTNQTSMYLCASSSWKEGDTQYFGPGTRLTVL.

V gene TRBV5-1 combines with J gene TRBJ2-7; 9 nucleotides match TRBD2. From germline, CDR1 is SGHRS and CDR2 YFSETQ. The CDR3 runs to 15 residues. Trimming took 0 bases from V and 5 from J; bases not matched to a gene: 6. The DNA of the CDR3 is TGCGCCAGCAGCTTGGGCGGGAGGGCCTTTCACGAGCAGTACTTC. Translating it yields CASSLGGRAFHEQYF. The entire variable domain, with the rest obtained from reference TRBV5-1 and TRBJ2-7, is as follows: KAGVTQTPRYLIKTRGQQVTLSCSPISGHRSVSWYQQTPGQGLQFLFEYFSETQRNKGNFPGRFSGRQFSNSRSEMNVSTLELGDSALYLCASSLGGRAFHEQYFGPGTRLTVT.

The chain links TRBV5-4 to TRBJ2-7; D is perhaps TRBD2 (5 bases). The germline V and J ends were trimmed by 4 bases and 7 bases, with 21 bases remaining between them. This CDR3 has 15 amino acids. Per the germline V gene, CDR1 is SGHNT and CDR2 is YYREEE (reference sequence). CDR3 loop: CASSLPSGSAREQYF. The CDR3, as DNA: TGTGCCAGCAGCCTCCCTTCGGGTAGCGCGAGGGAGCAGTACTTC.

This rearrangement joins TRBV3-1 (or the pseudogene TRBV3-2) to TRBJ1-2; the match to TRBD1 covers 8 bases. Germline assignment: CDR1 LGHDT and CDR2 YNNKEL (reference sequence). The CDR3 loop spans 18 amino acids. V lost 0 bases and J lost 4; bases outside the gene matches: 13. CDR3 region: CASSQDKGRDRSLYGYTF. As DNA, the CDR3 is TGTGCCAGCAGCCAAGATAAGGGCCGGGACAGGTCTCTCTATGGCTACACCTTC.

The table lists this clone with a count of one. The chain links TRBV19 to TRBJ1-6; TRBD1 matches at 8 bases. CDR1 and CDR2 from the germline V gene are LNHDA and SQIVND (reference sequence). This CDR3 is built from 13 residues. V lost 10 bases and J lost 6; bases outside the gene matches: 5. The chain's CDR3 is CATKTGVNSPLHF. CDR3 sequence (DNA): TGTGCCACTAAGACAGGGGTTAATTCACCCCTCCACTTT.

The chain has TRBV18 and TRBJ2-1; possible D gene TRBD2, 5 bases. Trimming pared 2 bases from V and 7 bases from J, leaving 12 bases between. Germline V CDR1 and CDR2: KGHSH, LQKENI. This CDR3 has 14 amino acids. CDR3 loop: CASSPANGENEQFF. The CDR3 DNA is TGTGCCAGCTCACCAGCTAACGGGGAGAATGAGCAGTTCTTC. The entire variable domain, with the rest obtained from reference TRBV18 and TRBJ2-1, is as follows: NAGVMQNPRHLVRRRGQEARLRCSPMKGHSHVYWYRQLPEEGLKFMVYLQKENIIDESGMPKERFSAEFPKEGPSILRIQQVVRGDSAAYFCASSPANGENEQFFGPGTRLTVL.

The rearrangement joins TRBV2 to TRBJ2-1, with D tentatively TRBD1 (6 bases). The CDR3 sequence is 15 residues long. Deletions cut 2 bases from V and 2 bases from J, with 10 bases between. Per germline, CDR1 SNHLY and CDR2 FYNNEI. The CDR3 region is CASSETRGPYNEQFF. The CDR3 DNA reads as TGTGCCAGCAGTGAAACCAGGGGTCCCTACAATGAGCAGTTCTTC.

The chain uses TRBV6-1 and TRBJ2-7, with TRBD1 identical over 7 bases. This CDR3 region has 16 residues. V lost 4 bases to trimming and J lost 4 bases; unmatched junction nucleotides: 13. Germline loops: CDR1 MNHNS, CDR2 SASEGT. The CDR3 reads CASSVLSGTVTYEQYF. CDR3 coding DNA: TGTGCCAGCAGTGTCCTATCCGGGACAGTAACGTACGAGCAGTACTTC.

The rearrangement links TRBV12-3 or TRBV12-4 to TRBJ2-5; D unclear. The CDR3 extends over 12 amino acids. Trimming took 6 bases from V and 5 from J, leaving 10 bases between them. Written as DNA, the CDR3 is TGTGCCAGCAGCCTCTTGCAGGAGACCCAGTACTTC. Residues: CASSLLQETQYF.

The genes are TRBV28 and TRBJ2-6; D uncertain. The germline gives CDR1 MDHEN, CDR2 SYDVKM. The V end was cut by 6 bases, the J end by 3 bases, with 12 bases between. This CDR3 is built from 15 residues. DNA of the CDR3: TGTGCCAGCAGCGAGGTGCGGCGTGGGGCCAACGTCCTGACTTTC. The encoded protein is CASSEVRRGANVLTF.